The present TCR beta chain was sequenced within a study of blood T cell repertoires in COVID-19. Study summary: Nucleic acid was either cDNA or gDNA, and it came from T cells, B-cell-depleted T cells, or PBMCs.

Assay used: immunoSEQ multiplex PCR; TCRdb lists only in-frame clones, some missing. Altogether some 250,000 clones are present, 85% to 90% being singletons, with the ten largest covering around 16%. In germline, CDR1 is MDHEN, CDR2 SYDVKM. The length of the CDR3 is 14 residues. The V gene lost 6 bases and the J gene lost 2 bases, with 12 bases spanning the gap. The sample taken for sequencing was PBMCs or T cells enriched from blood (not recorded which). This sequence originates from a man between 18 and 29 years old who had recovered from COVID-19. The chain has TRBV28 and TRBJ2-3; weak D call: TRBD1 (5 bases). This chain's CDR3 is CASRTTGSTDTQYF. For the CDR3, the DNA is TGTGCCAGCAGAACAACAGGCTCCACAGATACGCAGTATTTT.